These 20 T cell receptor beta chains were all obtained from the same sample, sequenced in a study of response to subunit inactivated influenza vaccine. TCRdb re-derived calls from the RT-PCR reads in MiXCR, one entry per CDR3 protein. The sample has roughly 700,000 distinct CDR3 sequences; around 14% are singletons. This material consisted of PBMCs from blood, taken approximately 15 days before vaccination. The receptors derive from a man aged 50-59 years who received an inactivated influenza vaccine.

The chain joins TRBV2 to TRBJ2-7; 10 positions match TRBD2. The CDR3 covers 14 residues. Per the germline V gene, CDR1 is SNHLY and CDR2 is FYNNEI. J gave up 5 bases and V 6 bases, and 7 bases lay outside the gene matches. The CDR3 DNA reads TGTGCCAGCAGAGGGCTAGCGGGAGCGAACGAGCAGTACTTC. It encodes CASRGLAGANEQYF.

As DNA, the CDR3 is TGCGCCAGCAGCTTAATCGGGGCAAACACTGAAGCTTTCTTT. It yields the protein CASSLIGANTEAFF. This chain uses TRBV5-1 with TRBJ1-1, with TRBD1 as a possible D gene (5 bases). CDR3 length equals 14 residues. CDR1 is SGHRS and CDR2 is YFSETQ in the germline V gene. The V gene lost 2 bases and the J gene lost 2 bases, with 10 bases spanning the gap.

This clonotype was counted only a few times. The chain links TRBV9 to TRBJ2-7; D uncertain. Germline loops: CDR1 SGDLS, CDR2 YYNGEE. The V end was cut by 0 bases, the J end by 7 bases, with 17 bases between. The CDR3 length is 15 residues. As DNA, the CDR3 is TGTGCCAGCAGCGTAGCTCCGACCTCCAGAAATGAGCAGTACTTC. Translated, it gives CASSVAPTSRNEQYF. Combining the CDR3 with reference TRBV9 and TRBJ2-7 gives the whole variable domain DSGVTQTPKHLITATGQRVTLRCSPRSGDLSVYWYQQSLDQGLQFLIQYYNGEERAKGNILERFSAQQFPDLHSELNLSSLELGDSALYFCASSVAPTSRNEQYFGPGTRLTVT.

The chain recombines TRBV5-1 with TRBJ2-2, with D maybe TRBD2 (5 bases). The CDR3 spans 16 residues. V was trimmed by 4 bases and J by 1 base, leaving 14 bases between them. Per the germline V gene, CDR1 is SGHRS and CDR2 is YFSETQ. CDR3 residues: CASSLDWRVNTGELFF. The DNA for the CDR3 is TGCGCCAGCAGCCTCGACTGGCGGGTGAACACCGGGGAGCTGTTTTTT. Full variable domain (remainder filled in from reference TRBV5-1 and TRBJ2-2): KAGVTQTPRYLIKTRGQQVTLSCSPISGHRSVSWYQQTPGQGLQFLFEYFSETQRNKGNFPGRFSGRQFSNSRSEMNVSTLELGDSALYLCASSLDWRVNTGELFFGEGSRLTVL.

This clonotype has a handful of counts. The rearrangement uses TRBV12-3 or TRBV12-4 and TRBJ2-5; TRBD2 might be the D (6 bases). V was cut by 5 bases and J by 5 bases, with 12 bases left in between. The CDR3 has 13 residues. The CDR3, as DNA: TGTGCCAGCAGTACCCGGGCGGGGGAGACCCAGTACTTC. Translation: CASSTRAGETQYF.

This clonotype was observed many times. The chain employs TRBV29-1 and TRBJ2-7, with 11 bases fitting TRBD1. The CDR3 has 13 residues. Trimming at V came to 7 bases and at J to 4 bases, leaving 6 bases not matched to a gene. Germline CDR1 SQVTM, CDR2 ANQGSEA. The CDR3, as DNA: TGCAGCGGGACCGGACAGGGGGCTTACGAGCAGTACTTC. It encodes CSGTGQGAYEQYF.

This clonotype was observed a few times. The rearrangement links TRBV27 to TRBJ2-7; no definite D call. This CDR3 contains 14 residues. Looked up from germline, CDR1 is MNHEY and CDR2 is SMNVEV (reference sequence). V lost 4 bases, J lost 2 bases, and 12 bases lay in between. CDR3 coding DNA: TGTGCCAGCAGTTCTTCTGCTATACCCTACGAGCAGTACTTC. Protein: CASSSSAIPYEQYF.

This clonotype was counted at least ten times. The V gene is TRBV16, the J gene TRBJ2-2, with D uncertain. V dropped 0 bases and J dropped 6 bases, with 5 bases sitting between them. The CDR3 sequence is 13 residues long. Per the germline V gene, CDR1 is KGHSY and CDR2 is FQNENV. The CDR3 sequence is CASSQSVAGELFF. Here the CDR3 DNA reads TGTGCCAGCAGCCAATCGGTCGCCGGGGAGCTGTTTTTT.

This clonotype turned up a few times. This chain links TRBV7-8 with TRBJ2-5; D remains ambiguous. The germline gives CDR1 SGHVS, CDR2 FQNEAQ. Trimming removed 4 bases at V and 5 bases at J, with 20 bases between. The CDR3 runs 16 residues. Here the CDR3 reads CASSSRTPGPGETQYF. The CDR3 DNA sequence: TGTGCCAGCAGCTCCCGAACTCCCGGGCCTGGGGAGACCCAGTACTTC.

V usage is TRBV18 and J usage is TRBJ2-3, with 9 bases that match TRBD1. This CDR3 is built from 15 residues. Trimming removed 2 bases from V and 6 bases from J; junction bases left unmatched: 6. In germline, CDR1 is KGHSH, CDR2 LQKENI. CDR3 protein: CASSPGGQGLDTQYF. The CDR3 coding sequence is TGTGCCAGCTCACCAGGGGGACAGGGACTGGATACGCAGTATTTT.

This clonotype has a handful of counts. This chain links TRBV10-3 with TRBJ2-3, with D unclear. Germline V CDR1 and CDR2: ENHRY, SYGVKD. CDR3 length: 13 residues. Trimming pared 10 bases from V and 5 bases from J, leaving 16 bases between. CDR3 residues: CATLVGKGDTQYF. DNA of the CDR3: TGTGCCACCCTAGTTGGGAAGGGAGATACGCAGTATTTT.

This clonotype was picked up a small number of times. This chain uses TRBV6-1 with TRBJ2-1; 11 positions agree with TRBD2. The CDR3 covers 15 residues. With 5 bases clipped from V and 2 bases from J, the junction kept 2 bases outside the gene matches. The germline CDR1 and CDR2 sequences are MNHNS and SASEGT. CDR3 in amino acids: CASSMGLAAYNEQFF. The CDR3 DNA follows: TGTGCCAGCAGTATGGGACTAGCGGCCTACAATGAGCAGTTCTTC.

The sample holds a few counts of this clonotype. The chain is built from TRBV4-3 and TRBJ1-6, with 10 nucleotides matching TRBD1. V lost 0 bases to trimming and J lost 13 bases; unmatched junction nucleotides: 9. The CDR3 totals 16 residues. The germline V gene encodes CDR1 LGHNA and CDR2 YSLEER. CDR3 DNA sequence: TGCGCCAGCAGCCAAGAATCGTGGGACAGGGGTGGTCCCCTCCACTTT. It codes for CASSQESWDRGGPLHF.

This clonotype has a handful of counts. The chain carries TRBV5-1 and TRBJ2-7; TRBD1 matches 7 bases. The V gene's germline CDR1 is SGHRS and CDR2 YFSETQ. Unmatched junction bases numbered 7, after V lost 2 bases and J lost 5 bases. This CDR3 has 14 amino acids. CDR3 DNA: TGCGCCAGCAGCTTAGGCAGGGGGAACGACGAGCAGTACTTC. Protein product: CASSLGRGNDEQYF.

The gene calls are TRBV15 and TRBJ1-1; D is unclear. The CDR3 totals 14 residues. Germline-derived CDR1 and CDR2 are LNHNV and YYDKDF (reference sequence). The V end lost 4 bases, the J end lost 1 base, and 10 bases lay between the germline ends. The CDR3 coding sequence is TGTGCCACCAGCAAAGCGACGGCGAACACTGAAGCTTTCTTT. It specifies CATSKATANTEAFF.

This chain uses TRBV20-1 with TRBJ1-1; D might be TRBD1 (6 bases). Germline CDR1 and CDR2: DFQATT and SNEGSKA (reference sequence). This CDR3 is 12 amino acids long. V lost 6 bases, J lost 3 bases, and 11 bases lay in between. The CDR3 sequence: CSAEGGDTEAFF. The DNA of the CDR3 is TGCAGTGCCGAGGGGGGGGACACTGAAGCTTTCTTT.

This clonotype was seen repeatedly, ten times or more. V gene TRBV14 combines with J gene TRBJ1-1, with D possibly being TRBD1 (6 bases). Germline V gives CDR1 SGHDN, CDR2 FVKESK. The CDR3 extends over 13 amino acids. Between the trimmed V and J ends, which lost 3 bases and 9 bases, there was a span of 14 bases. In DNA, the CDR3 is TGTGCCAGCAGCCAGCAACAGGGACCCCAAGCTTTCTTT. Translation: CASSQQQGPQAFF.

Only a few counts were recorded for this clonotype. The chain joins TRBV6-2 or TRBV6-3 to TRBJ2-4; D not resolved. Germline V gene sequence: CDR1 MNHEY, CDR2 SVGEGT. V lost 2 bases to trimming and J lost 1 base, with 9 bases between them. The CDR3 has 15 amino acids. The CDR3 loop reads CASSYGEEAKNIQYF. DNA for the CDR3: TGTGCCAGCAGTTACGGGGAAGAGGCCAAAAACATTCAGTACTTC.

Ten or more counts support this clonotype. The chain combines TRBV27 with TRBJ2-1; D might be TRBD1 (6 bases). The CDR3 is 13 residues long. CDR1 is MNHEY and CDR2 is SMNVEV in the germline V gene (reference sequence). V was clipped by 2 bases and J by 6 bases, with 8 bases between them. Here the CDR3 DNA reads TGTGCCAGCAGTTTAAACAGGGTCAATGAGCAGTTCTTC. Its protein product is CASSLNRVNEQFF.

As concerns this clonotype: The conserved phenylalanine or tryptophan normally closing the CDR3 is absent here, so this likely arose from a read error. J is TRBJ1-2 and V is TRBV4-1, with D possibly matching TRBD1 (5 bases). The CDR3 is made up of 13 amino acids. Germline CDR1 MGHRA, CDR2 YSYEKL. Trimming removed 4 bases at V and 4 bases at J, with 10 bases between. DNA for the CDR3: TGCGCCAGCAGCCCTTGGGACGGCTATGGCTACACCTAC. Amino acid sequence: CASSPWDGYGYTY.